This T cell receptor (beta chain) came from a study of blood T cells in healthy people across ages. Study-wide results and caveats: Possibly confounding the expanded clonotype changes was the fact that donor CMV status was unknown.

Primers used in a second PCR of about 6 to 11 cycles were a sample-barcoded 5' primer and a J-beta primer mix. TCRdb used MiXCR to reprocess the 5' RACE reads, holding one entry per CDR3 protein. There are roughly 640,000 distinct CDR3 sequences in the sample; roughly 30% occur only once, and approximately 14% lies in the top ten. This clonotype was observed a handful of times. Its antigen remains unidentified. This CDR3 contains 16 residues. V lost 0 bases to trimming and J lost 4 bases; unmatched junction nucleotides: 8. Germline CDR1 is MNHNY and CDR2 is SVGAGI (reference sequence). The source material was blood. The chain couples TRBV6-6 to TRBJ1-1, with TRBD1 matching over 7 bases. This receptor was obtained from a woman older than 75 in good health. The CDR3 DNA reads TGTGCCAGCAGTTACTCATCAGGGGGTGCGGGCACTGAAGCTTTCTTT. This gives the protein CASSYSSGGAGTEAFF.